This T cell receptor (beta chain) is from a study of low-dose radiotherapy and immunotherapy resistance in tumors. Study details: Intravenous ipilimumab 1 mg/kg every six weeks was given with nivolumab 240 mg every two weeks. Daily, from cycle 1 day 1 and for four cycles, patients took oral aspirin 300 mg.

The table lists this clonotype with many counts. Time point meaning: before trial treatment. Treatment combined nivolumab, ipilimumab, aspirin, low-dose cyclophosphamide and low-dose radiotherapy in a dose-escalation trial. CDR3 length equals 20 residues. V trimming: 5 bases; J trimming: 1 base; junction bases outside the gene matches: 17. Germline CDR1 reads MNHEY; CDR2 reads SVGEGT. TRAV- and TRBV-specific primers, spanning alpha and beta chains, primed first-strand cDNA. Amplification of TCRs used a constant-region primer and V-primer adapter for roughly 20 PCR cycles. TCRdb re-analysed the reads in MiXCR, keeping a single row per CDR3 protein. Of around 83,000 distinct CDR3 sequences in the sample, approximately 17% are singletons; the top ten hold around 6.1%.

This sample comprised PBMCs, obtained before treatment. V is TRBV6-2 or TRBV6-3 and J is TRBJ2-1; 10 bases fit TRBD2. The receptor's source is a male donor with prostate cancer. CDR3 in amino acids: CASSGGLAGVSHRSYNEQFF. In DNA form, the CDR3 reads TGTGCCAGCAGTGGAGGGCTAGCGGGAGTAAGTCATAGGTCCTACAATGAGCAGTTCTTC.